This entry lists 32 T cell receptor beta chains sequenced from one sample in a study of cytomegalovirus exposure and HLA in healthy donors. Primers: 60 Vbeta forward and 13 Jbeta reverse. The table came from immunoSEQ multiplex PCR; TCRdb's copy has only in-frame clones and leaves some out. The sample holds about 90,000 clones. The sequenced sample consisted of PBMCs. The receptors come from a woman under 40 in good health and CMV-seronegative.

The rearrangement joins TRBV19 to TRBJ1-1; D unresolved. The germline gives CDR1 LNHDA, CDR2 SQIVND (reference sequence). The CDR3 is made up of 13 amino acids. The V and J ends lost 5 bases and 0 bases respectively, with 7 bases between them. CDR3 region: CASSQSVNTEAFF. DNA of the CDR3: TGTGCCAGTAGTCAAAGCGTGAACACTGAAGCTTTCTTT.

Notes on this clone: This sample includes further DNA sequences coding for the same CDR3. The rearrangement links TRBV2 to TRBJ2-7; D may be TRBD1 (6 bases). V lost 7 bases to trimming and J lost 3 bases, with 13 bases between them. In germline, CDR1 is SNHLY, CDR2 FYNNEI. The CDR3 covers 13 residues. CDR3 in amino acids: CASTRGQNYEQYF. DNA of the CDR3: TGTGCCAGCACTCGAGGACAGAACTACGAGCAGTACTTC. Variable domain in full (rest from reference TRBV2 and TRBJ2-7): EPEVTQTPSHQVTQMGQEVILRCVPISNHLYFYWYRQILGQKVEFLVSFYNNEISEKSEIFDDQFSVERPDGSNFTLKIRSTKLEDSAMYFCASTRGQNYEQYFGPGTRLTVT.

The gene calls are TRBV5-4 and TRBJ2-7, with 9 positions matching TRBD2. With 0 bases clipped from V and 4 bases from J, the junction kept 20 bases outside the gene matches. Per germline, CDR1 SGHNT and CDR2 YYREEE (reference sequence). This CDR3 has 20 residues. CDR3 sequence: CASSLAGGGRAPLTYYEQYF. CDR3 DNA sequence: TGTGCCAGCAGCTTGGCTGGGGGCGGGAGGGCCCCGCTTACCTATTACGAGCAGTACTTC.

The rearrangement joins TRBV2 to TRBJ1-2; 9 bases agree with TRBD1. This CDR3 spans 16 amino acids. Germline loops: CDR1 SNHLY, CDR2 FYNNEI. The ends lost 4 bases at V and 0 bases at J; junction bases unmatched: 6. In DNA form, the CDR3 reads TGTGCCAGCAGTGGGGACAGGGCACCTACTAACTATGGCTACACCTTC. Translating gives CASSGDRAPTNYGYTF.

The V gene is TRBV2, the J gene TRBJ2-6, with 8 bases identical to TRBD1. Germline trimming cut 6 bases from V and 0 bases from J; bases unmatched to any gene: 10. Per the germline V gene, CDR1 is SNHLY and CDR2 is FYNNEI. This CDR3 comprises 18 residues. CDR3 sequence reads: CASSPYPGQVSGANVLTF. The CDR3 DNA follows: TGTGCCAGCAGCCCGTACCCGGGACAGGTCTCTGGGGCCAACGTCCTGACTTTC. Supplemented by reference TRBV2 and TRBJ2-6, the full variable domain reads EPEVTQTPSHQVTQMGQEVILRCVPISNHLYFYWYRQILGQKVEFLVSFYNNEISEKSEIFDDQFSVERPDGSNFTLKIRSTKLEDSAMYFCASSPYPGQVSGANVLTFGAGSRLTVL.

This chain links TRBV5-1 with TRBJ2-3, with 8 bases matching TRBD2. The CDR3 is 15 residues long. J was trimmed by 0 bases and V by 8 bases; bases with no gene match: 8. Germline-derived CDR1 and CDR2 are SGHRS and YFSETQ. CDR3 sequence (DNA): TGCGCCAGTACGGCAGCGGGGGCGAGCACAGATACGCAGTATTTT. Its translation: CASTAAGASTDTQYF.

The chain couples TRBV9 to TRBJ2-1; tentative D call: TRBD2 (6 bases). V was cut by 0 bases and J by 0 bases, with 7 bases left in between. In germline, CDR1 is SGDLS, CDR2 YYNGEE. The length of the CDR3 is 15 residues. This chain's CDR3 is CASSVDGGSYNEQFF. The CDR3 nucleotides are TGTGCCAGCAGCGTAGACGGGGGCTCCTACAATGAGCAGTTCTTC.

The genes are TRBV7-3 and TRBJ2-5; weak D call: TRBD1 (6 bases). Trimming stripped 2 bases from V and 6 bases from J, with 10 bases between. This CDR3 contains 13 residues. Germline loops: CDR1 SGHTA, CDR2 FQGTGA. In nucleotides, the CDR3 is TGTGCCAGCAGCTTAGATCAGGGGCAGACCCAGTACTTC. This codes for CASSLDQGQTQYF.

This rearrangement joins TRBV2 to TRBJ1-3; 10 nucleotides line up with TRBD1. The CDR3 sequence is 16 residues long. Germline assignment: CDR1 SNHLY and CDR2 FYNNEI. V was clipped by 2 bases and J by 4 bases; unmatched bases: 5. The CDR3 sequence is CASSELGTGVGNTIYF. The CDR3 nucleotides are TGTGCCAGCAGTGAACTAGGGACAGGGGTCGGAAACACCATATATTTT.

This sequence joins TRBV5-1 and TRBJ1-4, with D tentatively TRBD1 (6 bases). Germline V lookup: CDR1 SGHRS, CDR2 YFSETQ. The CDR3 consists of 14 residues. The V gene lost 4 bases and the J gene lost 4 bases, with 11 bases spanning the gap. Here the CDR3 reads CASSLGGGNEKLFF. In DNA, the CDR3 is TGCGCCAGCAGCCTGGGAGGGGGTAATGAAAAACTGTTTTTT.

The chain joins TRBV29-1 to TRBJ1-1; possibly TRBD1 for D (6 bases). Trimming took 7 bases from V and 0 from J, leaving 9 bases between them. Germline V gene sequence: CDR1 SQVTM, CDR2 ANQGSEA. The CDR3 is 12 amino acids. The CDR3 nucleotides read TGCAGCGGGAGACAGGTGAACACTGAAGCTTTCTTT. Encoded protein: CSGRQVNTEAFF. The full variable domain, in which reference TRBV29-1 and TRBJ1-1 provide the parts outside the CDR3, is SAVISQKPSRDICQRGTSLTIQCQVDSQVTMMFWYRQQPGQSLTLIATANQGSEATYESGFVIDKFPISRPNLTFSTLTVSNMSPEDSSIYLCSGRQVNTEAFFGQGTRLTVV.

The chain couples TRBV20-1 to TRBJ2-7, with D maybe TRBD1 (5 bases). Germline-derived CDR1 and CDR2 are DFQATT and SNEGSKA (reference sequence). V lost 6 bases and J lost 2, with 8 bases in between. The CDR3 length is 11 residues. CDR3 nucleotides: TGCAGTGCGGGCAGGGCCTACGAGCAGTACTTC. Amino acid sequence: CSAGRAYEQYF.

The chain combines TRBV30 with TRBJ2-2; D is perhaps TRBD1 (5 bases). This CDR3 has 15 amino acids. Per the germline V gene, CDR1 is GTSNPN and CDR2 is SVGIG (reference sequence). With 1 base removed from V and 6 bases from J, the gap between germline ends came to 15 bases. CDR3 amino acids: CAWSDRLGRAGELFF. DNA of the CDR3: TGTGCCTGGAGTGACAGGCTAGGTCGTGCCGGGGAGCTGTTTTTT.

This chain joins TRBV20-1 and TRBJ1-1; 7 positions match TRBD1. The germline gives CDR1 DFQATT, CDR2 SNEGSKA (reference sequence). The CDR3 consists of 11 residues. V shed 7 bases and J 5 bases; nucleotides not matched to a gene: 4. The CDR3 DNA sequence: TGCAGTGGCCCGACAGGGACTGAAGCTTTCTTT. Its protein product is CSGPTGTEAFF.

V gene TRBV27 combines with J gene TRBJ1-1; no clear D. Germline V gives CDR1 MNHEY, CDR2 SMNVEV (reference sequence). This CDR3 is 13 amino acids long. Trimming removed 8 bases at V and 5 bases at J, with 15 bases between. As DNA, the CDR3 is TGTGCCAGCTACCCGAAGGGAGAAACTGAAGCTTTCTTT. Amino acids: CASYPKGETEAFF.

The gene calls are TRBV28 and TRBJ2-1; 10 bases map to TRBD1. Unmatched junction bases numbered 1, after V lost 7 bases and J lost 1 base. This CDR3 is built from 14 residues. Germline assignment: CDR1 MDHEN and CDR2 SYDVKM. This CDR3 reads CASKGQGSYNEQFF. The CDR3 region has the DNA TGTGCCAGCAAGGGACAGGGGTCCTACAATGAGCAGTTCTTC.

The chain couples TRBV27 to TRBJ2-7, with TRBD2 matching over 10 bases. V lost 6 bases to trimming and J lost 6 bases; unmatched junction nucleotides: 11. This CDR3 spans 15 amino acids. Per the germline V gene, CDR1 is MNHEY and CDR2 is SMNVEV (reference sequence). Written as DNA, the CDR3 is TGTGCCAGCAGCCTATCCCCTAGCGGGAGATCCGAGCAGTACTTC. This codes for CASSLSPSGRSEQYF.

CDR3 DNA sequence: TGTGCCTGGAGTGTACCCGTCGGGATGGATACGCAGTATTTT. This encodes CAWSVPVGMDTQYF. The J gene is TRBJ2-3, the V gene TRBV30; TRBD2 might be the D (5 bases). V lost 0 bases and J lost 6, with 13 bases in between. This CDR3 region has 14 residues. Germline V gene data show CDR1 as GTSNPN and CDR2 as SVGIG (reference sequence).

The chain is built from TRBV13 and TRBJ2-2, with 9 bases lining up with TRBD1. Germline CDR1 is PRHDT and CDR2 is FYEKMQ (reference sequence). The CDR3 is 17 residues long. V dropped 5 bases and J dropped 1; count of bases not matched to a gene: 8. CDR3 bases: TGTGCCAGCAGCATCCGTCCGGGACAGGGGAACACCGGGGAGCTGTTTTTT. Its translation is CASSIRPGQGNTGELFF.

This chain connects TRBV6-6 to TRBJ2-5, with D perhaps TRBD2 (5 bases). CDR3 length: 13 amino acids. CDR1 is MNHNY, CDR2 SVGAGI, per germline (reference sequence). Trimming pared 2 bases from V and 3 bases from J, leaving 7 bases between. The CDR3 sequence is CASSYHGEETQYF. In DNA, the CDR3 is TGTGCCAGCAGTTACCACGGGGAAGAGACCCAGTACTTC.

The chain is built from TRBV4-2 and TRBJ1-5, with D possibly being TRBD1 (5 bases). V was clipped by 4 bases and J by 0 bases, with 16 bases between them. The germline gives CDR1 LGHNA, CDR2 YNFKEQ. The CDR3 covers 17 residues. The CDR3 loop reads CASSPSAGGNSNQPQHF. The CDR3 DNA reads TGTGCCAGCAGCCCATCAGCGGGGGGGAATAGCAATCAGCCCCAGCATTTT.

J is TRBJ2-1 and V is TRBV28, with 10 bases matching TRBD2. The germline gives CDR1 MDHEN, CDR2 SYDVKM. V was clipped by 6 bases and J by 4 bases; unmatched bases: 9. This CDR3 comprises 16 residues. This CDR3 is CASSPNSGGQYNEQFF. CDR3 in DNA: TGTGCCAGCAGCCCGAATAGCGGGGGGCAGTACAATGAGCAGTTCTTC. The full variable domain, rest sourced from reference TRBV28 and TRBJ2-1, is DVKVTQSSRYLVKRTGEKVFLECVQDMDHENMFWYRQDPGLGLRLIYFSYDVKMKEKGDIPEGYSVSREKKERFSLILESASTNQTSMYLCASSPNSGGQYNEQFFGPGTRLTVL.

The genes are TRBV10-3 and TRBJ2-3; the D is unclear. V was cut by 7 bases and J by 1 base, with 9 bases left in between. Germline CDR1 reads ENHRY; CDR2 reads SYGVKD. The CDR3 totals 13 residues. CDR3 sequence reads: CAINNLGTDTQYF. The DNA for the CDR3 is TGTGCCATCAACAACCTAGGCACAGATACGCAGTATTTT.

CDR3 protein: CSAGTSGSYEQYF. Here the CDR3 DNA reads TGCAGCGCCGGGACTAGCGGGAGTTACGAGCAGTACTTC. The gene calls are TRBV29-1 and TRBJ2-7, with 14 bases aligning to TRBD2. V was pared by 7 bases and J by 4 bases, with 3 bases of the junction left unmatched. This CDR3 comprises 13 residues. Looked up from germline, CDR1 is SQVTM and CDR2 is ANQGSEA.

The CDR3 DNA follows: TGTGCCAGTAGTCTCGGACAGAGGGACACTGAAGCTTTCTTT. This codes for CASSLGQRDTEAFF. J is TRBJ1-1 and V is TRBV19, with a tentative D call TRBD1 (6 bases). CDR1 and CDR2 (germline): LNHDA, SQIVND (reference sequence). V gave up 5 bases and J gave up 3 bases, with 13 bases separating them. The CDR3 length is 14 residues.

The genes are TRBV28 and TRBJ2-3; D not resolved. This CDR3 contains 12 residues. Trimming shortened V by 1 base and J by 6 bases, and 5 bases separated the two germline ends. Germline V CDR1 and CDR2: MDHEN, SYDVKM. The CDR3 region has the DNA TGTGCCAGCAGTTTATCCTTCGATACGCAGTATTTT. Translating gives CASSLSFDTQYF.

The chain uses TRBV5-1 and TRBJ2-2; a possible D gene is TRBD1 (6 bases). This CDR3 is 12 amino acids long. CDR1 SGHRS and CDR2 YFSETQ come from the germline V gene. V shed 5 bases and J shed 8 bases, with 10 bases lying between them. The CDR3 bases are TGCGCCAGCAGTTGGGGGACAGGGGAGCTGTTTTTT. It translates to CASSWGTGELFF.

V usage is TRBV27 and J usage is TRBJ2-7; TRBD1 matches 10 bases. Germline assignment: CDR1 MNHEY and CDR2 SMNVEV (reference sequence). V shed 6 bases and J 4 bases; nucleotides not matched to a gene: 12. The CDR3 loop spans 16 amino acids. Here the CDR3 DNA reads TGTGCCAGCAGAAGAAGCCCGGGACAGGGGCATTACGAGCAGTACTTC. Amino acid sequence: CASRRSPGQGHYEQYF.

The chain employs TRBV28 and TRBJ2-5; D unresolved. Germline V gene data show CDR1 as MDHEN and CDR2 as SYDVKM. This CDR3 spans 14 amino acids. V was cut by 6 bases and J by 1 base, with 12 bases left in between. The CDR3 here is CASSSIALQETQYF. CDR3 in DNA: TGTGCCAGCAGCAGTATAGCACTCCAAGAGACCCAGTACTTC.

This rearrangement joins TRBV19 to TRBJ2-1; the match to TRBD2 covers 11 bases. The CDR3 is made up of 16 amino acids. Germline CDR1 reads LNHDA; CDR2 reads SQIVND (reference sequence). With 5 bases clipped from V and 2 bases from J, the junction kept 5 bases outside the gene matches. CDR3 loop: CASSSGLADPYNEQFF. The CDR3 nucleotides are TGTGCCAGTAGTTCGGGACTAGCGGACCCCTACAATGAGCAGTTCTTC.

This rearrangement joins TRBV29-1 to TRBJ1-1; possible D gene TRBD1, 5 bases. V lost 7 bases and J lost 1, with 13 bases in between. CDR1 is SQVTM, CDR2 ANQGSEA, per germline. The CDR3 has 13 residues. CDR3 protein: CSARRDSNTEAFF. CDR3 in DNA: TGCAGCGCCCGGAGGGACTCGAACACTGAAGCTTTCTTT.

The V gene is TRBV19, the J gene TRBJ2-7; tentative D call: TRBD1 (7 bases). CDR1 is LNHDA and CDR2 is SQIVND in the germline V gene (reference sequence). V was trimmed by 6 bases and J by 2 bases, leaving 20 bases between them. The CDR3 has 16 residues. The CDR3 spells CASRQGGHYGPYEQYF. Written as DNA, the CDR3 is TGTGCCAGTAGGCAGGGGGGCCACTACGGTCCCTACGAGCAGTACTTC.